Listed below are T cell receptor beta chains from one sample, sequenced in a study of cytomegalovirus exposure and HLA in healthy donors. The assay was immunoSEQ multiplex PCR, and TCRdb's table has in-frame clones only and misses some. The sample has about 130,000 clones, about 80% seen once. Sequencing was carried out using PBMCs. The receptors stem from a middle-aged woman in good health and CMV-seropositive. Both conserved end residues are part of each CDR3. A D gene is named only where the DNA matches it firmly. Some rows mark clone size as missing; the rest say once, few, many or name a class of expanded clone.

V	J	size	D	DNA	CDR3
TRBV5-1	TRBJ1-2	.	.	TGCGCCAGCAGCCTAGAATCACAGGGTCCAGGCGCTAACTATGGCTACACCTTC	CASSLESQGPGANYGYTF
TRBV10-3	TRBJ1-2	.	TRBD1	TGTGCCATCGGGGGGACAGGGTCAAACTATGGCTACACCTTC	CAIGGTGSNYGYTF
TRBV6-1	TRBJ1-4	.	.	TGTGCCAGCCAGGCGGGGGGGGCGACTAATGAAAAACTGTTTTTT	CASQAGGATNEKLFF
TRBV6-6	TRBJ2-1	.	.	TGTGCCAGCAGTCGGCCCCGATGGAGTGAGCAGTTCTTC	CASSRPRWSEQFF
TRBV4-3	TRBJ2-1	.	TRBD2	TGCGCCAGCAGCCCGGCGTTTAGCGGGGTCCATGAGCAGTTCTTC	CASSPAFSGVHEQFF
TRBV9	TRBJ2-2	.	TRBD2	TGTGCCAGCAGCCGGACTAGCGGGACCGGGGAGCTGTTTTTT	CASSRTSGTGELFF
TRBV7-8	TRBJ2-1	once	TRBD2	TGTGCCAGCGACGACGGACTAGCGGGAGTAGGGGAGCAGTTCTTC	CASDDGLAGVGEQFF
TRBV27	TRBJ2-7	.	.	TGTGCCAGCAGTGTCACAGGACTAAGCTCCTACGAGCAGTACTTC	CASSVTGLSSYEQYF
TRBV7-7	TRBJ2-5	.	TRBD2	TGTGCTAGCAGCTTACTAGCGGTAGCCAGTGAGACCCAGTACTTC	CASSLLAVASETQYF
TRBV6-1	TRBJ2-1	once	.	TGTGCCAGCAGGAGACTGGACTGGACCCATGAGCAGTTCTTC	CASRRLDWTHEQFF
TRBV19	TRBJ1-2	few	.	TGTGCCAGTAGGGACAACGGCGGCTACACCTTC	CASRDNGGYTF
TRBV13	TRBJ2-1	.	.	TGTGCCAGCAGCTTACCCCCAAGCGAGCAGTTCTTC	CASSLPPSEQFF
TRBV7-9	TRBJ2-4	once	.	TGTTCCACTACTACAGGAGACATTCAGTACTTC	CSTTTGDIQYF
TRBV28	TRBJ2-7	.	.	TGTGCCAGCAGTTTAGGCCAGAGGTACTACTACGAGCAGTACTTC	CASSLGQRYYYEQYF
TRBV19	TRBJ2-3	.	TRBD1	TGTGCCAGTAGTTCGGGACAGGTCACAGATACGCAGTATTTT	CASSSGQVTDTQYF
TRBV7-2	TRBJ2-7	.	TRBD1	TGTGCCAGCAGCTTAAACCGGGACAGGGTGCTCGAGCAGTACTTC	CASSLNRDRVLEQYF
TRBV28	TRBJ1-2	.	TRBD1	TGTGCCAGCAGTCCGTCTCGGACAGGGGGCACGTATGGCTACACCTTC	CASSPSRTGGTYGYTF
TRBV5-1	TRBJ2-7	few	.	TGCGCCAGCAGCTTGGATCCGGGGATAAGCTACGAGCAGTACTTC	CASSLDPGISYEQYF
TRBV2	TRBJ2-5	.	TRBD2	TGTGCCGGGTGGTCTAGCGGGAGCGGGTTTCAGGAGACCCAGTACTTC	CAGWSSGSGFQETQYF
TRBV29-1	TRBJ2-7	.	TRBD1	TGCAGCGTTTTGACAGGGGGCGGGTACGAGCAGTACTTC	CSVLTGGGYEQYF
TRBV19	TRBJ2-3	.	TRBD1	TGTGCCAGTAGGGACAGGGGGCGGACAGATACGCAGTATTTT	CASRDRGRTDTQYF
TRBV28	TRBJ1-1	.	.	TGTGCCAGCAGTTTCGGGAATTGGGCTGAAGCTTTCTTT	CASSFGNWAEAFF
TRBV7-9	TRBJ1-2	few	TRBD1	TGTACCAGCAGCAAGGGGGATCAGGGGGACCAGGCCTATGGCTACACCTTC	CTSSKGDQGDQAYGYTF
TRBV6-4	TRBJ2-1	once	TRBD2	TGTGCCAGCAGTGCTGTGGTAGCGGGAGATGAGCAGTTCTTC	CASSAVVAGDEQFF
TRBV10-3	TRBJ2-7	.	.	TGTGCCATCAGTGCGGGATCCTACGAGCAGTACTTC	CAISAGSYEQYF
TRBV10-2	TRBJ1-5	.	.	TGCGCCACCGCAGATGATAGCAATCAGCCCCAGCATTTT	CATADDSNQPQHF
TRBV28	TRBJ1-2	.	TRBD1	TGTGCCACCACTCAGGGGGCGGGGGAGGTAGACACCTTC	CATTQGAGEVDTF
TRBV19	TRBJ2-5	.	.	TGTGCCAGTAGTATCCGGGACTTAAAGGGAGAGACCCAGTACTTC	CASSIRDLKGETQYF
TRBV11-3	TRBJ2-7	.	TRBD2	TGTGCCAGCAGCCGAAAGGGGCTAGCGGGCTACGAGCAGTACTTC	CASSRKGLAGYEQYF
TRBV5-5	TRBJ2-2	.	TRBD1	TGTGCCAGCAGCGACGACAGGGCTAACACCGGGGAGCTGTTTTTT	CASSDDRANTGELFF
TRBV9	TRBJ1-2	.	TRBD1	TGTGCCAGCAGCGTACGGGACAGGAATGGCTACACCTTC	CASSVRDRNGYTF
TRBV18	TRBJ2-7	.	.	TGTGCCAGCTCACCACGTCAGGGAACCTTATACGAGCAGTACTTC	CASSPRQGTLYEQYF
TRBV10-3	TRBJ2-7	.	.	TGTGCCATCAAAAGGGCGGAGGGCGAGCAGTACTTC	CAIKRAEGEQYF
TRBV7-9	TRBJ2-1	.	.	TGTTCCAGCAGCTTAGGAGCCGGTGAGCAGTTCTTC	CSSSLGAGEQFF
TRBV9	TRBJ2-5	.	TRBD2	TGTGCCAGCAGCTCCCCTCGGACTAGCGGGGGAATCCAAGAGACCCAGTACTTC	CASSSPRTSGGIQETQYF
TRBV10-1	TRBJ2-7	.	.	TGCGCCAGCAGTGGGGCGTACGAGCAGTACTTC	CASSGAYEQYF
TRBV28	TRBJ1-1	.	.	TGTGCCAGCACCGACAGTCTTTACACTGAAGCTTTCTTT	CASTDSLYTEAFF
TRBV19	TRBJ1-4	.	.	TGTGCCAGCCATGACACAGCAACTAATGAAAAACTGTTTTTT	CASHDTATNEKLFF
TRBV9	TRBJ2-3	once	TRBD2	TGTGCCAGCAGCCAGGAAGGTAGCGGGTCGGAAGATACGCAGTATTTT	CASSQEGSGSEDTQYF
TRBV11-3	TRBJ2-2	.	TRBD2	TGTGCCAGCAGCTTTGGACTAGCGGAAACCGGGGAGCTGTTTTTT	CASSFGLAETGELFF
TRBV19	TRBJ1-5	.	.	TGTGCCAGTAGTACTAGACGGAATAGCAATCAGCCCCAGCATTTT	CASSTRRNSNQPQHF
TRBV6-6	TRBJ2-4	.	.	TGTGCCAGCACCCCAGCGGCCCTGGGAAGCATTCAGTACTTC	CASTPAALGSIQYF
TRBV2	TRBJ1-4	.	TRBD1	TGTGCCAGCAGTTGGGGACAGGGTAATGAAAAACTGTTTTTT	CASSWGQGNEKLFF
TRBV11-2	TRBJ2-1	.	TRBD2	TGTGCCAGCAGCTCAATTAGCGGGAGGGCTTTTTACAATGAGCAGTTCTTC	CASSSISGRAFYNEQFF
TRBV9	TRBJ2-1	.	.	TGTGCCAGCAGCCCCCTGGGGGGAGCGACCTACAATGAGCAGTTCTTC	CASSPLGGATYNEQFF
TRBV19	TRBJ2-7	.	TRBD2	TGTGCCAGTAGTTTGGGACGGGGACTAGGGGAGCAGTACTTC	CASSLGRGLGEQYF
TRBV4-1	TRBJ2-1	.	TRBD1	TGCGCCAGCAGCCAAGGGTACCGGGACAGCCTGTACAATGAGCAGTTCTTC	CASSQGYRDSLYNEQFF
TRBV15	TRBJ2-3	.	TRBD2	TGTGCCACCAGCAGAGATCGTAGAACTAGCGGGAATACAGATACGCAGTATTTT	CATSRDRRTSGNTDTQYF
TRBV6-5	TRBJ2-7	once	.	TGTGCCAGCAGTTACAGGGGGTACGAGCAGTACTTC	CASSYRGYEQYF